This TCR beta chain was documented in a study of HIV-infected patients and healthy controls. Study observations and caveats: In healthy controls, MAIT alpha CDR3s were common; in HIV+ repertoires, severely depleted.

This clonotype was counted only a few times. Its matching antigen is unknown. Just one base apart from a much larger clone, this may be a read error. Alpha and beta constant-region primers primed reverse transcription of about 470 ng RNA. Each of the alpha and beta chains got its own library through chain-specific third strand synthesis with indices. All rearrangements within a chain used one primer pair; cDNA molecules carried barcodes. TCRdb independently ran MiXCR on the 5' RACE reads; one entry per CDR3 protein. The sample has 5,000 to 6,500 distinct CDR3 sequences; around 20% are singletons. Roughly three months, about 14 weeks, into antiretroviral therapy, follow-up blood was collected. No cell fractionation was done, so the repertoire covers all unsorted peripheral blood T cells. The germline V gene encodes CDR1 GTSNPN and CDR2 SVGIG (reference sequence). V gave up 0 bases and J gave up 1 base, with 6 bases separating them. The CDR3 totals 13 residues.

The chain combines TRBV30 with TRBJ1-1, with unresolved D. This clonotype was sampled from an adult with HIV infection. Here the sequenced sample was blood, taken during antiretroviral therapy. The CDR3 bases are TGTGCCTGGAGTGTAACATCGAACACTGAAGCTTTCTTT. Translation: CAWSVTSNTEAFF.